Detailed here is one TCR beta chain. This clone was observed a single time. Its target antigen remains unknown. Per-base qualities were not stored, and no clone one base away is much larger. This sample is part of a study of T cell responses to AZD1222 COVID-19 vaccine listed by TCRdb under 2021. Regarding the complete study: Because spike-specific TCR depth and breadth did not differ between the two schedules, AZD1222 recipients who got a second dose at roughly 4 weeks were pooled with those who got a second dose at roughly 12 weeks. TCR sequencing covered fewer than 250 trial participants: roughly 200 given two doses of AZD1222 and 26 given two doses of MenACWY control vaccine. Trial participants were enrolled into age subgroups of 18-55, 56-69 and 70-plus years, which contained 148, 28 and 57 TCR-sequenced participants, respectively.

The study at large found these results: Spike-specific TCR breadth and depth rose significantly after two AZD1222 doses compared with day 0 and with MenACWY recipients. The 56-69-year group was small, and its depth increase did not reach significance, likely because of low power. CD4 TCRs associated with the vaccine covered the entire spike protein, and the dominant responses were in regions 160-218 and 743-854. No day 14 peak-response samples were available, so repertoires were characterized only after the peak T cell response. Conclusions about previously exposed vaccinees were limited because only six or seven AZD1222 recipients were SARS-CoV-2 seropositive at baseline. Most participants were white British and females outnumbered males, and the authors suggested that clonal diversity may have been underestimated. Nearly half of unique spike-specific TCRs reportedly recognized epitopes outside regions mutated in the B.1.351 and B.1.1.7 variants.

The time point label of this sample denotes: baseline before first vaccination. The vaccinee samples were drawn from two UK trials, COV001 and COV002, one of which was a single-blind randomized controlled phase 2/3 trial testing AZD1222 (ChAdOx1 nCoV-19) in healthy adults. Trial participant PBMC samples were collected at day 0 and day 28 after the second dose for TCRbeta chain sequencing. The CDR3 regions of human TCRbeta chains were analyzed by immunosequencing. The original pipeline was this. Repertoire TCRs were checked for matches against a reference library of SARS-CoV-2-specific TCRs that had been generated using the MIRA antigen-specificity platform. Breadth was defined as the fraction of unique TCRs that were SARS-CoV-2-associated. Depth was defined as the fraction of total T cells that were SARS-CoV-2-associated. Using the MIRA data, every spike-specific TCR was mapped to the spike region that the TCR reacted to and assigned to either a CD4 or a CD8 class. Log10-transformed breadth and depth values were compared by one-way ANOVA with Sidak's multiple comparisons tests. Entries here come from immuneACCESS through TCRdb and include only in-frame sequences with V and J called. Some clones fail to appear in such tables; in the studies checked, an unresolved V gene covers under half of the shortfall, and the cause of the remainder is unknown. That table furnishes V, J and clone size, whereas the DNA furnished D and trimming. The sample table records fewer than 120,000 clones; about nine tenths of these occur just once. The top ten clones comprise approximately 8% of the sample.

The germline ends are 11 bases apart after V is trimmed by 6 bases and J by 6 bases. The germline V gene (reference sequence) yields LGHDT for CDR1 and YNNKEL for CDR2. The CDR3 has 12 amino acids, counting the end cysteine and phenylalanine. Just the 36-base CDR3 DNA is kept, in frame starting at base 1. This chain is built from TRBV3-1 (or the pseudogene TRBV3-2) and TRBJ1-2; tentative D gene TRBD1, with 6 bases matching. The source material was peripheral blood, sampled on day 0 of AZD1222 vaccination. The clonotype comes from an adult in good health. The nucleotide sequence is TGTGCCAGCAGACAGGGTAAGCATGGCTACACCTTC. Its product reads: CASRQGKHGYTF.